This T cell receptor (beta chain) appears in the sequencing data of a study of shared clonotypes between healthy human individuals. Points from the study as a whole: Sharing across four donors was seen in roughly 5% of naive CD4 clonotypes.

Naive CD8 cells, CD45RO-negative and positively selected for CCR7, excluded terminally differentiated effector memory CD45RA+ cells. Healthy HIV-negative adults without recent acute infections or vaccinations served as donors. V shed 4 bases and J 3 bases; nucleotides not matched to a gene: 5. There are 15 residues in the CDR3. Looked up from germline, CDR1 is WNHNN and CDR2 is SYGVQD (reference sequence). Details on this clone: Its target is unknown.

Clones were sequenced by immunoSEQ multiplex PCR, and TCRdb holds only the in-frame ones, with some missing. The sample includes roughly 590,000 clones, just under 97% of them seen just once. The chain links TRBV10-1 to TRBJ2-2; 7 bases are a match to TRBD1. Material: naive CD8+ T cells sorted from blood. The receptor was isolated from a woman in her 30s in good health. CDR3 nucleotides: TGCGCCAGCAGTGTCGGGACAGAGTACACCGGGGAGCTGTTTTTT. It translates to CASSVGTEYTGELFF.